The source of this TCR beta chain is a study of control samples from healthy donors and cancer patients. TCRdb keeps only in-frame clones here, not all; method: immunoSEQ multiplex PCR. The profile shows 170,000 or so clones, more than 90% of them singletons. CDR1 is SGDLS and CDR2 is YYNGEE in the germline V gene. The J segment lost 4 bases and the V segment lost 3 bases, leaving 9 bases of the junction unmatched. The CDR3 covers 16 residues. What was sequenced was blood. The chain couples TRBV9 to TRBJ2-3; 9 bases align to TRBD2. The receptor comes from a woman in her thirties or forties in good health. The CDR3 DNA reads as TGTGCCAGCAGCGCCACAAGCGGGGGGATAGCAGATACGCAGTATTTT. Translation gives CASSATSGGIADTQYF.